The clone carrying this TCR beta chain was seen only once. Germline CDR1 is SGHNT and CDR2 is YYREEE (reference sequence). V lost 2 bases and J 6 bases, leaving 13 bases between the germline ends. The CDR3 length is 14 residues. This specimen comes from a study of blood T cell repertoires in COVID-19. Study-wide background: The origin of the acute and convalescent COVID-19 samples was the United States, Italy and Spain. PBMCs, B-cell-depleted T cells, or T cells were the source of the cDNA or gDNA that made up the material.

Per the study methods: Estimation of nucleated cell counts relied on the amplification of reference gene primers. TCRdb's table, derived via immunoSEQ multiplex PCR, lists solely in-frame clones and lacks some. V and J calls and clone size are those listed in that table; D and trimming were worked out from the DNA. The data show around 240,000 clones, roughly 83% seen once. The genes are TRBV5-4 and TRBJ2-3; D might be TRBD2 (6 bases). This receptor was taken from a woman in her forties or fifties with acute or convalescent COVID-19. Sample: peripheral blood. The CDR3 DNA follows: TGTGCCAGCAGCTTTCGGGACTCCCCGGATACGCAGTATTTT. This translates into CASSFRDSPDTQYF. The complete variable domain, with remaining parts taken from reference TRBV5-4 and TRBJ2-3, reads ETGVTQSPTHLIKTRGQQVTLRCSSQSGHNTVSWYQQALGQGPQFIFQYYREEENGRGNFPPRFSGLQFPNYSSELNVNALELDDSALYLCASSFRDSPDTQYFGPGTRLTVL.